This passage covers 5 T cell receptor beta chains from one sample sequenced in a study of Graves' ophthalmopathy and Graves' hyperthyroidism. CDR3 regions of TCR beta were amplified from RNA transcripts. A first-round RT-PCR used HTBI primers, followed by a second-round multiplex PCR. TCRdb independently ran MiXCR on the multiplex PCR reads; one entry per CDR3 protein. The table records 200,000 to 250,000 distinct CDR3 sequences, 20% to 25% of them present only once. The sample comprised peripheral blood. These receptors originate from a woman aged 45 to 65 with Graves' ophthalmopathy.

The chain has TRBV12-3 or TRBV12-4 and TRBJ1-1; a possible D gene is TRBD1 (5 bases). This CDR3 is built from 13 residues. V was pared by 8 bases and J by 2 bases, with 12 bases between. The CDR3 DNA is TGTGCCAGCTCGTGGGGGAGCAACACTGAAGCTTTCTTT. This gives the protein CASSWGSNTEAFF.

The chain employs TRBV6-5 and TRBJ2-2; 9 bases fit TRBD1. The CDR3 has 16 residues. V lost 3 bases and J lost 4; bases outside the gene matches: 6. CDR1 and CDR2 (germline): MNHEY, SVGAGI. The CDR3 coding sequence is TGTGCCAGCAGTTATTCCGGGACAGGGACCACCGGGGAGCTGTTTTTT. Translating gives CASSYSGTGTTGELFF.

This clonotype was detected a few times. The chain uses TRBV3-1 and TRBJ1-1; D is undetermined. The CDR3 covers 14 residues. Germline-derived CDR1 and CDR2 are LGHDT and YNNKEL (reference sequence). Trimming removed 1 base at V and 0 bases at J, with 6 bases between. The CDR3 loop is CASSQGHMNTEAFF. The CDR3, as DNA: TGTGCCAGCAGCCAAGGACATATGAACACTGAAGCTTTCTTT.

This clonotype was recorded at least ten times. The chain couples TRBV12-3 or TRBV12-4 to TRBJ2-5; tentative D call: TRBD2 (5 bases). The length of the CDR3 is 13 residues. The ends were cut back, 10 bases at V and 5 bases at J, with 17 bases in the middle. The CDR3 reads CATKADTGETQYF. The DNA for the CDR3 is TGTGCCACGAAAGCGGATACGGGGGAGACCCAGTACTTC.

This clonotype was recorded many times. J is TRBJ1-1 and V is TRBV5-1; D not resolved. Germline CDR1 SGHRS, CDR2 YFSETQ. V lost 0 bases, J lost 3 bases, and 12 bases lay in between. There are 15 residues in the CDR3. The CDR3 DNA reads as TGCGCCAGCAGCTTGGCGCGGGGTGGAGACACTGAAGCTTTCTTT. This sequence encodes CASSLARGGDTEAFF. Based on the CDR3 plus reference TRBV5-1 and TRBJ1-1, the full variable domain is KAGVTQTPRYLIKTRGQQVTLSCSPISGHRSVSWYQQTPGQGLQFLFEYFSETQRNKGNFPGRFSGRQFSNSRSEMNVSTLELGDSALYLCASSLARGGDTEAFFGQGTRLTVV.